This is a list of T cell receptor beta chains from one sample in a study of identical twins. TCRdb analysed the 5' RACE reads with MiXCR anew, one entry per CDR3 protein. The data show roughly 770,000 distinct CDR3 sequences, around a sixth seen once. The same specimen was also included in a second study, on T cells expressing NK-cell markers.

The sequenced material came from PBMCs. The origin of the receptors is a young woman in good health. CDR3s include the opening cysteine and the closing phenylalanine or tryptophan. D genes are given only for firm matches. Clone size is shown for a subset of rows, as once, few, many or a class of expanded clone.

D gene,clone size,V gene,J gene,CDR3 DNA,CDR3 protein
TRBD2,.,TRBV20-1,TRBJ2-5,TGCTGTGCTTTCCCGGGACTAGCGGGAGGGCGGGAGACCCAGTACTTC,CCAFPGLAGGRETQYF
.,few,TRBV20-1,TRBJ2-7,TGCAGTGCTACACTACGGGACGAGCAGTACTTC,CSATLRDEQYF
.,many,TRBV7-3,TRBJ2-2,TGTGCCAGCAGCCTAGACAGAGACGACACCGGGGAGCTGTTTTTT,CASSLDRDDTGELFF
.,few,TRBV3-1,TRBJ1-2,TGTGCCAGCAGCCTCGTCGGCCGGGCAGGTAACTATGGCTACACCTTC,CASSLVGRAGNYGYTF
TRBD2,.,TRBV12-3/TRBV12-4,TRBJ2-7,TGTGCCAGCAGTTTAGAGCTACTAGCGGGGGGCGTCCCCTACGAGCAGTACTTC,CASSLELLAGGVPYEQYF
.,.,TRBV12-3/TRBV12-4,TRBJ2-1,TGTGCCAGCAGCCTCTTAGGGACAATGCCCAATGAGCAGTTCTTC,CASSLLGTMPNEQFF
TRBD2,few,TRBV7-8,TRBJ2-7,TGTGCCAGCAGCTTAGTCGGGGGAGGGGTTCACTCCTACGAGCAGTACTTC,CASSLVGGGVHSYEQYF
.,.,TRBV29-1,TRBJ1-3,TGCAGCGTTGTAAAGGTTCAGTTAGCCGCGCGGTGGAACTCTGGAAACACCATATATTTT,CSVVKVQLAARWNSGNTIYF
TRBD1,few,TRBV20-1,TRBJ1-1,TGCAGTGCTAGAATTGGTACAGGGGGATCTCACACTGAAGCTTTCTTT,CSARIGTGGSHTEAFF
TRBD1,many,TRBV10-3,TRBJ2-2,TGTGCCATCAGACCCGGGACAGGGAACACCGGGGAGCTGTTTTTT,CAIRPGTGNTGELFF
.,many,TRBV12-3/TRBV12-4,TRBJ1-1,TGTGCCAGCTTGGGCCACATGAACACTGAAGCTTTCTTT,CASLGHMNTEAFF
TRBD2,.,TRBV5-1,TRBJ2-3,TGCGCCAGCAGCTCCCCTGGACTAGGTCCAGATACGCAGTATTTT,CASSSPGLGPDTQYF
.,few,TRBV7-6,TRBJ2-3,TGTGCCAGCAGCTTAGATAGGGGGACTCGCACAGATACGCAGTATTTT,CASSLDRGTRTDTQYF
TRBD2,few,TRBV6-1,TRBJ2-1,TGTGCCAGCAGTCCTAGCGGAAAGAGCTCCTACAATGAGCAGTTCTTC,CASSPSGKSSYNEQFF
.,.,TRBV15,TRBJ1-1,TGTGCCACCAGCACTGGGGGAGCCCTATCGAACACTGAAGCTTTCTTT,CATSTGGALSNTEAFF
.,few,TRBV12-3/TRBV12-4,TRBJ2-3,TGTGCCAGCAGTCCCCGGGGGCGGAACACAGATACGCAGTATTTT,CASSPRGRNTDTQYF
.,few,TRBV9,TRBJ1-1,TGTGCCAGCAGCGGGGACCTGAACACTGAAGCTTTCTTT,CASSGDLNTEAFF
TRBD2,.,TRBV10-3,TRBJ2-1,TGTGCCATCAGTGAGTCGTCCAGCGGGAGAAATGAGCAGTTCTTC,CAISESSSGRNEQFF
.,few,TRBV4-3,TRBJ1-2,TGCGCCAGCAGCCAAGATCAGGGGAGATTTTATGGCTACACCTTC,CASSQDQGRFYGYTF
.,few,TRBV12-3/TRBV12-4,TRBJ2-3,TGTGCCAGCAGTTTTATCCCGCCGGCCCGAGATACGCAGTATTTT,CASSFIPPARDTQYF
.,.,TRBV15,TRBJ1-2,TGTGCCACCAGCAGTTTAGCAATCTATGGCTACACCTTC,CATSSLAIYGYTF
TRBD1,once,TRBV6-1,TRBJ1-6,TGTGCCAGCATCGGACAGGGGGCAGATTCACCCCTCCACTTT,CASIGQGADSPLHF
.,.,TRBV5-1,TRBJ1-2,TGCGCCAGCAGCTTGAGGTCCCACTATGGCTACACCTTC,CASSLRSHYGYTF
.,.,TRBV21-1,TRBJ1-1,TGTGCCAGCAGCATCCCCCCCGGGTTCCCCACGACGGCTTTCTTT,CASSIPPGFPTTAFF
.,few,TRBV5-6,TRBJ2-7,TGTGCCAGCAGCTTGGGAGAAGGGGCCTACTACGAGCAGTACTTC,CASSLGEGAYYEQYF
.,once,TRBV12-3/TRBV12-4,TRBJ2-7,TGTGCCAGCAGTTTGGGTAGCGGTAGTGGTGAGCAGTACTTC,CASSLGSGSGEQYF
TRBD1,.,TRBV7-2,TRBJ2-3,TGTGCCAGCAGCTTCCAGGGGGCCCGCACAGATACGCAGTATTTT,CASSFQGARTDTQYF
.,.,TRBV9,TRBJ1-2,TGTGCCAGCAGAGAAGAGCAGGGCGGTAACTATGGCTACACCTTC,CASREEQGGNYGYTF
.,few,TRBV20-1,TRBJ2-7,TGCAGTGCCCAGGGATATCCCTACGAGCAGTACTTC,CSAQGYPYEQYF
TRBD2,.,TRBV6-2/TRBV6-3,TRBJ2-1,TGTGCCAGCAGTTACCCCTTGGGCGGGAGGGCCGCTTATGAGCAGTTCTTC,CASSYPLGGRAAYEQFF
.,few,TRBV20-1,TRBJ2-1,TGCAGTGCTATGGCGGGGCGGGGAGACAATGAGCAGTTCTTC,CSAMAGRGDNEQFF
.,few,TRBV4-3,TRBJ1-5,TGCGCCAGCAGCCAAGAGGGGACAAGCAATCAGCCCCAGCATTTT,CASSQEGTSNQPQHF
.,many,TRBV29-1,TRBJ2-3,TGCAGCGGGGACGAGGGGGGGACAGATACGCAGTATTTT,CSGDEGGTDTQYF
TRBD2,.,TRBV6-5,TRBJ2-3,TGTGCCAGCAGTTATCAACCGGGACTAGCGGATACGCAGTATTTT,CASSYQPGLADTQYF
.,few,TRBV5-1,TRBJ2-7,TGCGCCAGCAGCGTGAGACAAGCCTACGAGCAGTACTTC,CASSVRQAYEQYF
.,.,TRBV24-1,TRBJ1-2,TGTGCCACCAGGATGGGGGTCCCGGCTAACTATGGCTACACCTTC,CATRMGVPANYGYTF
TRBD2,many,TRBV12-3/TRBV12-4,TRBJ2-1,TGTGCCAGCAAACCGCTAGCGGGGGCCTACAATGAGCAGTTCTTC,CASKPLAGAYNEQFF
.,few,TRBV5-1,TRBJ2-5,TGCGCCAGCTTGAGCGGAACCGGTGGAGAGACCCAGTACTTC,CASLSGTGGETQYF
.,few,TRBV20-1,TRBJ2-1,TGCAGTGCTAGCACTTACAGGTCCAATGAGCAGTTCTTC,CSASTYRSNEQFF
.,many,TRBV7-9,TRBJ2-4,TGTGCCAGCAGCTCAGGGGGGGCCAGAGAAAACATTCAGTACTTC,CASSSGGARENIQYF
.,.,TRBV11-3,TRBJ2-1,TGTGCCAGCAGCGACTCTAGAGGCTCCTACAATGAGCAGTTCTTC,CASSDSRGSYNEQFF
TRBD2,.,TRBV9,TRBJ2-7,TGTGCCAGCAGCGTAGGATTTAGCGGGAGCTACGAGCAGTACTTC,CASSVGFSGSYEQYF
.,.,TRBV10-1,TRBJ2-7,TGCGCCAGCAGTAAAAGCGGTGCCGGTCACGAGCAGTACTTC,CASSKSGAGHEQYF
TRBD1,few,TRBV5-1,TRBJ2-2,TGCGCCAGCAGCGTACTGACAGGGCACACCGGGGAGCTGTTTTTT,CASSVLTGHTGELFF
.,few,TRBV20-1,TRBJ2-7,TGCAGTGGGTCTCTATCGGGGACCGACTACGAGCAGTACTTC,CSGSLSGTDYEQYF
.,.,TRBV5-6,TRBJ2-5,TGTGCCAGCGGCTCGGAGACCCAGTACTTC,CASGSETQYF
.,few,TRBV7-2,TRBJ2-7,TGTGCCAGCAGCTTAGGGCCCTCGACCTTCGGGCAGTACTTC,CASSLGPSTFGQYF
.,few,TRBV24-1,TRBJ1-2,TGTGCCACCTCCAACAGGGTGAAGGCTGGCTACACCTTC,CATSNRVKAGYTF
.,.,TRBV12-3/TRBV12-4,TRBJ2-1,TGTGCCAGCAGCCAGGCGGACGGAATGGATGAGCAGTTCTTC,CASSQADGMDEQFF
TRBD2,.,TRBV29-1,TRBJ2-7,TGCAGCGTTGAAGGACCTAGCGGGAGGCCGCCCTACGAGCAGTACTTC,CSVEGPSGRPPYEQYF
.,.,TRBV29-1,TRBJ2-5,TGCAGCGTGCGCTCCGGGTACCAAGAGACCCAGTACTTC,CSVRSGYQETQYF
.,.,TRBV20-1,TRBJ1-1,TGCAGTGCTAGAGCTTTTACCGGGGGGGCCGTCGGGACTTTCTTT,CSARAFTGGAVGTFF